The next 28 T cell receptor beta chains were all read from a single sample in a study of OX40 agonist ivuxolimab in advanced cancers. Generated by immunoSEQ multiplex PCR, the TCRdb table keeps only in-frame clones and is missing some. In the table there are approximately 80,000 clones, 85% of which are singletons. Here the sequenced sample was CD4+ or CD8+ T cells sorted from blood, taken in a trial of the OX40 agonist ivuxolimab. The source of these receptors is an adult with an advanced solid tumor such as melanoma, head and neck, liver or kidney cancer.

V and J are TRBV23-1 and TRBJ1-2, with 7 bases that match TRBD1. TRBV23-1 is an ORF, with its function uncertain. The V and J ends lost 9 bases and 3 bases, in that order; junction bases with no gene match: 16. There are 16 residues in the CDR3. The CDR3 DNA follows: TGCGCCAGGAGCCACCCTTCGGGGACAGTCCACTATGGCTACACCTTC. Protein product: CARSHPSGTVHYGYTF.

The rearrangement uses TRBV27 and TRBJ2-2, with D tentatively TRBD2 (6 bases). Between the trimmed V and J ends, which lost 8 bases and 1 base, there was a span of 8 bases. This CDR3 has 13 amino acids. CDR1 and CDR2 (germline): MNHEY, SMNVEV (reference sequence). The CDR3 is CASRGLNTGELFF. Written as DNA, the CDR3 is TGTGCCAGCCGGGGGTTGAACACCGGGGAGCTGTTTTTT.

This chain uses TRBV2 with TRBJ2-1; D gene unclear. Germline assignment: CDR1 SNHLY and CDR2 FYNNEI. CDR3 length: 14 residues. Deletions cut 1 base from V and 8 bases from J, with 12 bases between. CDR3 amino acids: CASSEGWSGYEQFF. The DNA for the CDR3 is TGTGCCAGCAGTGAAGGTTGGTCGGGTTATGAGCAGTTCTTC. The variable domain in full, completed from reference TRBV2 and TRBJ2-1, reads EPEVTQTPSHQVTQMGQEVILRCVPISNHLYFYWYRQILGQKVEFLVSFYNNEISEKSEIFDDQFSVERPDGSNFTLKIRSTKLEDSAMYFCASSEGWSGYEQFFGPGTRLTVL.

The chain joins TRBV5-1 to TRBJ2-4, with 11 bases fitting TRBD2. This CDR3 spans 18 amino acids. Germline CDR1 SGHRS, CDR2 YFSETQ. V trimming: 0 bases; J trimming: 1 base; junction bases outside the gene matches: 6. The CDR3 here is CASSLDLSGGAAKNIQYF. The CDR3, as DNA: TGCGCCAGCAGCTTGGACCTTAGCGGGGGGGCCGCCAAAAACATTCAGTACTTC.

The rearrangement uses TRBV6-5 and TRBJ2-2; D not certain. Germline V lookup: CDR1 MNHEY, CDR2 SVGAGI. Trimming cost V 7 bases and J 1 base, with 13 bases left between them. This CDR3 has 15 residues. CDR3 DNA: TGTGCCAGCACTGGCGGCCAATTGAACACCGGGGAGCTGTTTTTT. It encodes CASTGGQLNTGELFF.

The CDR3 DNA sequence: TGCGCCAGCAGCTTGGGACAGGGGGCAGTGGACGAGCAGTACTTC. It yields the protein CASSLGQGAVDEQYF. The chain uses TRBV5-1 and TRBJ2-5; 10 positions agree with TRBD1. The end of the DNA is better explained by TRBJ2-7, so the J call may be wrong. CDR3 length equals 15 residues. Germline-derived CDR1 and CDR2 are SGHRS and YFSETQ.

The J gene is TRBJ1-3, the V gene TRBV12-1. TRBV12-1 is annotated as a pseudogene. The CDR3 is 15 residues long. The CDR3 spells CASSSPTPAGNTIYF. CDR3 DNA sequence: TGTGCCAGCAGCTCCCCTACCCCGGCTGGAAACACCATATATTTT.

This clone showed up just once. The genes are TRBV11-2 and TRBJ2-2, with 10 bases fitting TRBD1. Germline V gene data show CDR1 as SGHAT and CDR2 as FQNNGV. The CDR3 contains 15 residues. Trimming removed 8 bases from V and 4 bases from J; junction bases left unmatched: 7. The CDR3 is CASAWTGGTTGELFF. The CDR3 DNA is TGTGCCAGCGCTTGGACAGGGGGGACCACCGGGGAGCTGTTTTTT.

The chain uses TRBV9 and TRBJ1-2, with a tentative D call TRBD1 (6 bases). Germline V lookup: CDR1 SGDLS, CDR2 YYNGEE. Trimming left V 6 bases short and J 0 bases short, with 18 bases between. This CDR3 has 16 residues. The CDR3 DNA follows: TGTGCCAGCACCCCCGGGGGGGGCAGCTCTAACTATGGCTACACCTTC. Translated: CASTPGGGSSNYGYTF.

The V and J genes are TRBV4-2 and TRBJ2-7; D is possibly TRBD2 (6 bases). The germline V gene has CDR1 LGHNA and CDR2 YNFKEQ. This CDR3 is built from 13 residues. The V gene lost 0 bases and the J gene lost 3 bases, with 6 bases spanning the gap. The DNA for the CDR3 is TGTGCCAGCAGCCAAGAGGGGGGCTACGAGCAGTACTTC. Its translation: CASSQEGGYEQYF.

This clone is a singleton in its sample. The rearrangement links TRBV4-1 to TRBJ1-6; TRBD1 might be the D (5 bases). V was trimmed by 4 bases and J by 8 bases, leaving 12 bases between them. Germline V gene sequence: CDR1 MGHRA, CDR2 YSYEKL. The CDR3 runs to 14 residues. CDR3 in amino acids: CASSRAREDSPLHF. DNA for the CDR3: TGCGCCAGCAGCCGGGCCAGGGAGGATTCACCCCTCCACTTT.

This clone was picked up a small number of times. This chain links TRBV7-2 with TRBJ2-5; 11 nucleotides line up with TRBD1. Germline lookup yields CDR1 SGHTA and CDR2 FQGNSA. Germline trimming cut 7 bases from V and 5 bases from J; bases unmatched to any gene: 6. There are 14 residues in the CDR3. The CDR3 region has the DNA TGTGCCAGCACCCGGACAGGGGGCTCCGAGACCCAGTACTTC. This encodes CASTRTGGSETQYF.

The chain links TRBV9 to TRBJ2-7; D is ambiguous. Trimming pared 0 bases from V and 3 bases from J, leaving 10 bases between. The CDR3 is made up of 14 amino acids. From germline, CDR1 is SGDLS and CDR2 YYNGEE. The CDR3: CASSVGGGVYEQYF. In nucleotides, the CDR3 is TGTGCCAGCAGCGTAGGCGGCGGTGTCTACGAGCAGTACTTC.

Only one count was recorded for this clone. The V gene is TRBV6-1, the J gene TRBJ1-2; no clear D gene. From germline, CDR1 is MNHNS and CDR2 SASEGT. Trimming stripped 8 bases from V and 0 bases from J, with 16 bases between. The CDR3 contains 15 residues. The CDR3 reads CASPNLRQTNYGYTF. CDR3 DNA: TGTGCCAGCCCGAACCTTCGCCAAACTAACTATGGCTACACCTTC.

The J gene is TRBJ2-3, the V gene TRBV7-2, with TRBD2 as a possible D gene (6 bases). The CDR3 spans 15 residues. Trimming took off 5 bases at V and 5 bases at J, with 17 bases between the two ends. Germline assignment: CDR1 SGHTA and CDR2 FQGNSA. The CDR3 spells CASSLSSRDLDTQYF. The CDR3 nucleotides read TGTGCCAGCAGCCTCTCCTCGCGGGACCTAGATACGCAGTATTTT.

The gene calls are TRBV7-3 and TRBJ1-5; D unclear. Germline V CDR1 and CDR2: SGHTA, FQGTGA. V was pared by 4 bases and J by 5 bases, with 9 bases between. CDR3 length: 13 residues. The CDR3 nucleotides are TGTGCCAGCAGCTCGACAAGCCATCAGCCCCAGCATTTT. Its protein is CASSSTSHQPQHF.

The chain uses TRBV29-1 and TRBJ1-5; tentative D call: TRBD1 (6 bases). CDR1 and CDR2 (germline): SQVTM, ANQGSEA. V was trimmed by 7 bases and J by 2 bases, leaving 15 bases between them. The CDR3 runs to 14 residues. CDR3 coding DNA: TGCAGCGCCACGGGGGCATCTGGCAATCAGCCCCAGCATTTT. Translating gives CSATGASGNQPQHF.

The chain combines TRBV9 with TRBJ1-2; the D gene is possibly TRBD1 (5 bases). Germline assignment: CDR1 SGDLS and CDR2 YYNGEE. The CDR3 has 12 residues. The V gene lost 4 bases and the J gene lost 5 bases, with 9 bases spanning the gap. CDR3 bases: TGTGCCAGCAGCTACTCAGGGTATGGCTACACCTTC. Translated: CASSYSGYGYTF.

The chain couples TRBV5-4 to TRBJ2-3; the match to TRBD2 covers 10 bases. The CDR3 length is 16 residues. Germline loops: CDR1 SGHNT, CDR2 YYREEE (reference sequence). V shed 2 bases and J 5 bases; nucleotides not matched to a gene: 8. The CDR3 DNA is TGTGCCAGCAGCTTCGGCAGCGGGGGGGCAATAGATACGCAGTATTTT. Residues: CASSFGSGGAIDTQYF.

Worth noting for this clone: The junction and the germline gene differ at one end; a read error may be behind it. Other DNA sequences of this sample code for an identical CDR3. V and J are TRBV6-6 and TRBJ2-7; 9 bases align to TRBD1. In germline, CDR1 is MNHNY, CDR2 SVGAGI (reference sequence). The CDR3 covers 14 residues. This CDR3 is CASSSGTGSYEQYF. CDR3 sequence (DNA): TGTGCCAGCAGTTCCGGGACAGGGTCCTATGAGCAGTACTTC.

The chain has TRBV19 and TRBJ2-5; D is unresolved. The CDR3 has 14 amino acids. The ends were cut back, 7 bases at V and 2 bases at J, with 14 bases in the middle. Germline CDR1 LNHDA, CDR2 SQIVND (reference sequence). CDR3 in DNA: TGTGCCAGTACCCCTAGGATGGGGCAAGAGACCCAGTACTTC. This translates into CASTPRMGQETQYF.

There are a few counts of this clone. This chain joins TRBV5-1 and TRBJ1-5; 7 bases line up with TRBD1. Unmatched junction bases numbered 8, after V lost 7 bases and J lost 1 base. Looked up from germline, CDR1 is SGHRS and CDR2 is YFSETQ. The length of the CDR3 is 15 residues. CDR3 nucleotides: TGCGCCAGCTCTCCACAGGGGTTAAGCAATCAGCCCCAGCATTTT. Residues: CASSPQGLSNQPQHF. Variable domain in full (rest from reference TRBV5-1 and TRBJ1-5): KAGVTQTPRYLIKTRGQQVTLSCSPISGHRSVSWYQQTPGQGLQFLFEYFSETQRNKGNFPGRFSGRQFSNSRSEMNVSTLELGDSALYLCASSPQGLSNQPQHFGDGTRLSIL.

J is TRBJ1-1 and V is TRBV5-1; possibly TRBD1 for D (6 bases). CDR1 SGHRS and CDR2 YFSETQ come from the germline V gene. Trimming removed 4 bases at V and 3 bases at J, with 13 bases between. This CDR3 contains 14 residues. The CDR3 DNA is TGCGCCAGCAGCGTACAGGGTACGGACACTGAAGCTTTCTTT. It codes for CASSVQGTDTEAFF.

The CDR3 bases are TGCGCCAGCAGCTTGGACAGAGTGAACACTGAAGCTTTCTTT. Translating gives CASSLDRVNTEAFF. The gene calls are TRBV5-1 and TRBJ1-1; D is ambiguous. The V end was cut by 0 bases, the J end by 0 bases, with 6 bases between. Germline CDR1 is SGHRS and CDR2 is YFSETQ. The CDR3 is 14 amino acids.

The chain is built from TRBV7-2 and TRBJ1-4; 10 bases line up with TRBD1. V was clipped by 4 bases and J by 7 bases; unmatched bases: 3. CDR1 and CDR2 from the germline V gene are SGHTA and FQGNSA. The CDR3 runs 14 residues. The CDR3 DNA reads as TGTGCCAGCAGCTCGACAGGGGGCATTGAAAAACTGTTTTTT. Translation: CASSSTGGIEKLFF.

V and J are TRBV7-2 and TRBJ2-7; a possible D gene is TRBD1 (6 bases). The CDR3 runs to 14 residues. Trimming removed 1 base at V and 3 bases at J, with 10 bases between. CDR1 is SGHTA and CDR2 is FQGNSA in the germline V gene. The CDR3 sequence: CASSLDRDNYEQYF. The DNA of the CDR3 is TGTGCCAGCAGCTTAGATAGGGACAACTACGAGCAGTACTTC.

This clone was recorded a few times. This chain links TRBV7-9 with TRBJ2-7; 8 nucleotides line up with TRBD1. Unmatched junction bases numbered 2, after V lost 1 base and J lost 3 bases. This CDR3 spans 14 amino acids. Germline CDR1 SEHNR, CDR2 FQNEAQ (reference sequence). CDR3 in amino acids: CASSLGTGLYEQYF. CDR3 DNA sequence: TGTGCCAGCAGCTTAGGGACAGGGCTCTACGAGCAGTACTTC.

This clone was detected once. The CDR3 DNA reads TGTGCCAGCAGCGCCACGTGGGGCGCAAACGAGCAGTACTTC. Protein: CASSATWGANEQYF. The chain employs TRBV2 and TRBJ2-7; tentatively, D is TRBD1 (5 bases). The V end lost 6 bases, the J end lost 5 bases, and 17 bases lay between the germline ends. CDR1 is SNHLY, CDR2 FYNNEI, per germline. This CDR3 has 14 residues.